The 14 T cell receptor beta chains in this list originate from one sample, sequenced in a study of cytomegalovirus exposure and HLA in healthy donors. Primers for the PCR totalled 60 Vbeta and 13 Jbeta. The data were produced by immunoSEQ multiplex PCR, yet TCRdb's version contains in-frame clones alone and is incomplete. Its listing shows about 200,000 clones. Sequenced input: PBMCs. These receptors were collected from a girl aged 2 to 9 in good health and CMV-seropositive.

The gene calls are TRBV7-8 and TRBJ1-5; D uncertain. Trimming left V 3 bases short and J 4 bases short, with 13 bases between. CDR1 is SGHVS, CDR2 FQNEAQ, per germline. CDR3 length equals 15 residues. The CDR3, as DNA: TGTGCCAGCAGCTTGGGTCGGACGGGGAATCAGCCCCAGCATTTT. Encoded protein: CASSLGRTGNQPQHF.

The V call is TRBV18, the J call TRBJ2-7; TRBD1 matches 7 bases. CDR1 and CDR2 (germline): KGHSH, LQKENI. After removal of 4 bases from V and 1 base from J, the junction contained 7 bases not matched to a gene. The CDR3 has 15 residues. The CDR3 coding sequence is TGTGCCAGCTCACTACGCGGACAGGATTCCTACGAGCAGTACTTC. It yields the protein CASSLRGQDSYEQYF.

The rearrangement links TRBV28 to TRBJ1-1; perhaps TRBD1 as D (5 bases). The CDR3 runs 15 residues. Germline-derived CDR1 and CDR2 are MDHEN and SYDVKM. The V end was cut by 5 bases, the J end by 2 bases, with 15 bases between. CDR3 coding DNA: TGTGCCAGCAGTCGGACTGGGGGGGGAAACACTGAAGCTTTCTTT. Protein product: CASSRTGGGNTEAFF.

The chain carries TRBV7-2 and TRBJ1-5; possible D gene TRBD1, 6 bases. V lost 4 bases to trimming and J lost 3 bases, with 13 bases between them. Germline CDR1 is SGHTA and CDR2 is FQGNSA. The CDR3 runs 15 residues. This CDR3 reads CASSSKTGNNQPQHF. CDR3 sequence (DNA): TGTGCCAGCAGCTCAAAGACAGGTAACAATCAGCCCCAGCATTTT.

This chain connects TRBV27 to TRBJ2-7; 8 bases are a match to TRBD2. Germline CDR1 is MNHEY and CDR2 is SMNVEV (reference sequence). V lost 2 bases to trimming and J lost 1 base; unmatched junction nucleotides: 4. The CDR3 sequence is 15 residues long. The CDR3 sequence is CASSLGSGGSYEQYF. The CDR3 DNA reads as TGTGCCAGCAGTTTAGGAAGCGGGGGTTCCTACGAGCAGTACTTC.

The chain carries TRBV28 and TRBJ1-4, with no clear D. CDR1 and CDR2 (germline): MDHEN, SYDVKM. The CDR3 totals 17 residues. V shed 3 bases and J shed 6 bases, with 20 bases lying between them. CDR3 nucleotide sequence: TGTGCCAGCAGTTTGGGGTGGCAGCGGGAAGTTTATGAAAAACTGTTTTTT. Protein product: CASSLGWQREVYEKLFF.

This sequence joins TRBV6-1 and TRBJ2-5; TRBD2 might be the D (7 bases). TRBJ2-7 explains the end of the DNA better; the J call may be wrong. Germline V gene sequence: CDR1 MNHNS, CDR2 SASEGT. This CDR3 region has 15 residues. The DNA for the CDR3 is TGTGCCAGCAGTGATTGGGGGGGCGTCGATAACGAGCAGTACTTC. Amino acid sequence: CASSDWGGVDNEQYF.

V usage is TRBV7-9 and J usage is TRBJ2-1, with D possibly TRBD1 on 7 matching bases. The CDR3 contains 15 residues. V shed 0 bases and J shed 8 bases, with 14 bases lying between them. Germline assignment: CDR1 SEHNR and CDR2 FQNEAQ (reference sequence). The CDR3 loop reads CASSLAQGGRDEQFF. The CDR3 bases are TGTGCCAGCAGCTTAGCGCAGGGGGGCCGGGATGAGCAGTTCTTC.

This chain joins TRBV7-7 and TRBJ2-5; TRBD2 is a possible D gene (5 bases). This CDR3 contains 13 residues. V lost 0 bases to trimming and J lost 3 bases, with 5 bases between them. Germline lookup yields CDR1 SSHAT and CDR2 FNYEAQ (reference sequence). The CDR3, as DNA: TGTGCCAGCAGCTTAGCAGCGGAAGAGACCCAGTACTTC. It is translated as CASSLAAEETQYF.

The chain is built from TRBV19 and TRBJ2-2; 9 bases are shared with TRBD2. From germline, CDR1 is LNHDA and CDR2 SQIVND (reference sequence). With 3 bases clipped from V and 4 bases from J, the junction kept 9 bases outside the gene matches. This CDR3 spans 17 amino acids. The CDR3 DNA reads TGTGCCAGTAGTATCGGCAGTAGCGGGAGTATCACCGGGGAGCTGTTTTTT. Its translation: CASSIGSSGSITGELFF.

The CDR3 DNA reads as TGTGCCAGCAGCCTCCGAGTATACACCGGGGAGCTGTTTTTT. As protein: CASSLRVYTGELFF. The chain carries TRBV11-2 and TRBJ2-2; D is uncertain. The ends were cut back, 5 bases at V and 3 bases at J, with 10 bases in the middle. This CDR3 is built from 14 residues. Germline CDR1 is SGHAT and CDR2 is FQNNGV.

The chain uses TRBV19 and TRBJ1-5; D ambiguous. The CDR3 consists of 15 residues. Trimming took off 0 bases at V and 2 bases at J, with 8 bases between the two ends. CDR1 is LNHDA, CDR2 SQIVND, per germline (reference sequence). The DNA of the CDR3 is TGTGCCAGTAGTATAGATCGGGGAGGCAATCAGCCCCAGCATTTT. Translation gives CASSIDRGGNQPQHF.

The genes are TRBV7-2 and TRBJ2-5, with TRBD2 matching over 7 bases. The CDR3 totals 14 residues. After removal of 3 bases from V and 1 base from J, the junction contained 2 bases not matched to a gene. Germline loops: CDR1 SGHTA, CDR2 FQGNSA. CDR3 DNA: TGTGCCAGCAGCTTTAGCGGGCTCCAAGAGACCCAGTACTTC. Translated: CASSFSGLQETQYF.

The rearrangement links TRBV28 to TRBJ1-1; 7 positions agree with TRBD1. The CDR3 is made up of 13 amino acids. Germline V gives CDR1 MDHEN, CDR2 SYDVKM. Unmatched junction bases numbered 4, after V lost 5 bases and J lost 4 bases. CDR3 nucleotides: TGTGCCAGCAGTCCCGGGACAGTCACTGAAGCTTTCTTT. Protein product: CASSPGTVTEAFF.